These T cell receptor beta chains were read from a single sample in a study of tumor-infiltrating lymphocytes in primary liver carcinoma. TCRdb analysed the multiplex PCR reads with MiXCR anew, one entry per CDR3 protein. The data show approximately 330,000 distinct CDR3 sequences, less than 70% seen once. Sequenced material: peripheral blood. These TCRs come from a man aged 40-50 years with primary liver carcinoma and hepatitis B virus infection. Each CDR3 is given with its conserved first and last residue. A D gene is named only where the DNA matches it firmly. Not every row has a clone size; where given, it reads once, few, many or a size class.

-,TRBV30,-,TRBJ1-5,CAWSAIGVLNQPQHF,TGTGCCTGGAGTGCCATCGGGGTACTCAATCAGCCCCAGCATTTT
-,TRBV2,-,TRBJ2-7,CASSVSLADSYEQYF,TGTGCCAGCAGTGTTAGTTTAGCGGACTCCTACGAGCAGTACTTC
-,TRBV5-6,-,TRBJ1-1,CASSFMLEAFF,TGTGCCAGCAGCTTTATGCTCGAAGCTTTCTTT
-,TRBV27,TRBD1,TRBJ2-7,CASSLTADRVNEQYF,TGTGCCAGCAGTTTAACGGCGGACAGGGTAAACGAGCAGTACTTC
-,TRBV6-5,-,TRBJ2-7,CASSRAGEYYKEYF,TGTGCCAGCAGTCGGGCCGGAGAGTACTACAAGGAGTACTTC
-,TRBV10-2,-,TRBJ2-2,CASSVVGSSGELFF,TGCGCCAGCAGTGTTGTAGGATCAAGCGGGGAGCTGTTTTTT
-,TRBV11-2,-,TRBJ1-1,CASTRDGTNTEAFF,TGTGCCAGCACCAGGGACGGTACGAACACTGAAGCTTTCTTT
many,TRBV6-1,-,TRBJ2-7,CATTRAQGSPGEQYF,TGTGCCACAACCCGAGCCCAGGGGTCCCCCGGCGAGCAGTACTTC
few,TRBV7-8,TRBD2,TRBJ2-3,CASSLSLGSGSSDTQYF,TGTGCCAGCAGTCTTTCACTCGGGAGCGGGAGCTCAGATACGCAGTATTTT
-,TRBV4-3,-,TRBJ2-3,CASSHRMRFYGIDTQYF,TGCGCCAGCAGCCATAGGATGCGTTTTTACGGCATAGATACGCAGTATTTT
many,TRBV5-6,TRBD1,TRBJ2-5,CASSADRLETQYF,TGTGCCAGCAGCGCGGACAGGCTCGAGACCCAGTACTTC
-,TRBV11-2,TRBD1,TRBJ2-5,CTSSRGQGAHSAQETQYF,TGTACCAGCAGCCGGGGACAGGGGGCGCATTCCGCGCAAGAGACCCAATACTTC
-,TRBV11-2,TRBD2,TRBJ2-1,CAIVHTSGSYNEQFF,TGTGCCATCGTACACACTAGCGGGAGCTACAATGAGCAGTTCTTC
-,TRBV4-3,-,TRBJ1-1,CASRQDTDRQAFF,TGCGCCAGCAGACAAGATACGGACCGTCAAGCTTTCTTT
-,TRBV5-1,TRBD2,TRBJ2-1,CASREQAGGPGNEQFF,TGCGCCAGCCGTGAACAAGCGGGAGGGCCTGGGAATGAGCAGTTCTTC
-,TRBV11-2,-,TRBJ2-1,CASSSARHRQHDEHFF,TGTGCCAGCAGCTCCGCTCGACACCGCCAGCACGATGAGCATTTCTTC
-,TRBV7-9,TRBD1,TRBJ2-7,CASSTGQAIYEQYF,TGTGCCAGCAGCACGGGACAGGCCATCTACGAGCAGTACTTC
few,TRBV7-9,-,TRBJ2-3,CASSLGAGSDTQYF,TGTGCCAGCAGCTTAGGAGCGGGTTCAGATACGCAGTATTTT
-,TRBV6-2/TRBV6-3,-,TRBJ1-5,CASRGVGRNQPQHF,TGTGCCAGCAGAGGCGTGGGTAGGAATCAGCCCCAGCATTTT
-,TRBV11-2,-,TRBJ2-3,CASRPGVDSGSTDTQYF,TGTGCCAGCAGACCAGGGGTGGATAGCGGAAGCACAGATACGCAGTATTTT
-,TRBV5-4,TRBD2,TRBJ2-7,CASRRGTSGSASYEQYF,TGTGCCAGCAGACGCGGGACTAGCGGGAGTGCTAGCTACGAGCAGTACTTC
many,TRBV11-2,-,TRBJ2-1,CASSLGGTSYGEQFF,TGTGCCAGCAGCCTCGGAGGAACTAGCTACGGGGAGCAGTTCTTC
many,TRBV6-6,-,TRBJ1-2,CASNVGGPGGYTF,TGTGCCAGCAACGTAGGGGGACCGGGCGGCTACACCTTC
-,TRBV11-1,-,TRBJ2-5,CASSLEGLVSGQEAQYF,TGTGCCAGCAGCTTAGAAGGCTTGGTTAGCGGTCAAGAAGCCCAGTACTTC
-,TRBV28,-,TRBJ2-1,CASSSPTGQGRNEQFF,TGTGCCAGCAGTTCCCCAACAGGGCAGGGTCGCAATGAGCAGTTCTTC
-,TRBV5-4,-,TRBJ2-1,CASNSLPASSSYNEQFF,TGTGCCAGCAACTCACTTCCCGCATCAAGCTCCTACAATGAGCAGTTCTTC
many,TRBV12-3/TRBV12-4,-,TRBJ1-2,CASSRTTGGYTF,TGTGCCAGCAGTCGAACAACTGGAGGCTACACCTTC
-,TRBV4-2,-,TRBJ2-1,CVSGQDWTTGGEQFF,TGTGTCAGCGGCCAAGATTGGACTACCGGCGGTGAGCAGTTCTTC
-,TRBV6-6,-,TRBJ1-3,CASGYSIGSGNTICF,TGTGCCAGCGGTTACTCGATAGGGTCTGGAAACACCATATGTTTT
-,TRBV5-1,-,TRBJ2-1,CASSLDVVSYNEQFF,TGCGCCAGCAGCTTGGATGTAGTCTCCTACAATGAGCAGTTCTTC
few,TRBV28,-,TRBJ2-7,CASSGATSSYEQYF,TGTGCCAGCAGTGGGGCGACTAGCTCCTACGAGCAGTACTTC
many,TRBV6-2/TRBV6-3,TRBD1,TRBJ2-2,CAYGTGNTGELFF,TGTGCCTACGGGACAGGGAACACCGGGGAGCTGTTTTTT
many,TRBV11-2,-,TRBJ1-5,CASSLKASQPQHF,TGTGCCAGCAGCTTAAAAGCGAGTCAGCCCCAGCATTTT
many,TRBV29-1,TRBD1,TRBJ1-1,CSVLQGGTEAFF,TGCAGCGTTTTACAGGGGGGGACTGAAGCTTTCTTT
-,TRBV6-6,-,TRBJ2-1,CASSYSSDSSAQFF,TGTGCCAGCAGTTACTCGAGCGACTCCTCTGCTCAGTTCTTC
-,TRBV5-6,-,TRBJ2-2,CASSPTGSRELFF,TGTGCCAGCAGCCCTACGGGATCCAGGGAGCTGTTTTTT
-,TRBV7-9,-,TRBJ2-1,CVSSLDQYNEQFF,TGTGTCAGCAGCTTAGACCAGTACAATGAGCAGTTCTTC
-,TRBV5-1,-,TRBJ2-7,CASSLVGQGATPHF,-
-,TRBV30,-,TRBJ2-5,CAWRLEETQYF,TGTGCCTGGAGACTAGAAGAGACCCAGTACTTC
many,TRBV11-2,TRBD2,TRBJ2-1,CASSPDRASGSPQFF,TGTGCCAGCAGTCCCGACAGGGCTAGCGGGAGCCCCCAGTTCTTC
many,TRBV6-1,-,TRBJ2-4,CASSEALWELAKNIQYF,TGTGCCAGCAGTGAAGCGCTATGGGAACTAGCCAAAAACATTCAGTACTTC
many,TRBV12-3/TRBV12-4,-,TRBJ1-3,CASSLAGGGVSGNTIYF,TGTGCCAGCAGTTTAGCTGGTGGAGGGGTGTCTGGAAACACCATATATTTT
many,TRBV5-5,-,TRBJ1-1,CASSFWQTRLGNTEAFF,TGTGCCAGCAGCTTTTGGCAGACCCGGTTGGGAAACACTGAAGCTTTCTTT
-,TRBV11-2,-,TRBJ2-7,CAGSSGLLVGLEQYF,TGTGCCGGCAGCTCGGGACTGCTAGTAGGGCTCGAGCAGTACTTC
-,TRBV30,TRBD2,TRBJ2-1,CAWKGAGTSGNNEQFF,TGTGCCTGGAAGGGGGCGGGGACTAGCGGGAACAATGAGCAGTTCTTC
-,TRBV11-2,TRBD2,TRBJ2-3,CASNTGGSRDTQYF,TGTGCCAGCAACACGGGAGGGAGCAGAGATACGCAGTATTTT